The sequence of this T cell receptor (beta chain) was determined in a study of T cell responses to AZD1222 COVID-19 vaccine. Study-wide context: Second-dose timings of about 4 or about 12 weeks were pooled.

Whole-study results and caveats: The span of vaccine-associated CD4 TCRs extended across spike, with dominance at 160-218 and 743-854. Baseline antibody screening turned up just a handful of seropositive AZD1222 recipients.

The CDR3 has 13 amino acids. The J segment lost 3 bases and the V segment lost 6 bases, leaving 3 bases of the junction unmatched. Germline loops: CDR1 SGHAT, CDR2 FQNNGV. Generated by immunoSEQ multiplex PCR, the TCRdb table keeps only in-frame clones and is missing some. The sample contains about 150,000 clones, around nine tenths of which appear only once. As concerns this clone: No antigen is known for it.

The clonotype comes from an adult in good health. This chain joins TRBV11-2 and TRBJ2-7, with TRBD1 identical over 9 bases. The sequencing here drew on peripheral blood, taken on day 0 of AZD1222 vaccination. The CDR3 coding sequence is TGTGCCAGCAGTTCGACAGGGGGCTACGAGCAGTACTTC. This sequence encodes CASSSTGGYEQYF.